A single sample gave rise to the 20 T cell receptor beta chains below, sequenced in a study of molecular identifiers for immune sequencing clone quantification. From the PCR reads, TCRdb called clonotypes with MiXCR, one entry per CDR3 protein. The repertoire holds around 300,000 distinct CDR3 sequences, with over 20% as singletons. Specimen: naive CD8+ T cells from blood, with Jurkat cell RNA spiked in. This sample's subset: FACS-sorted CD8+CD4-CCR7+CD45RA+ naive T cells. The receptors shown here come from a human donor in good health. Some libraries in this study had Jurkat cell RNA spiked in.

Notes on this clonotype: This may come from a read error, since a much larger clone is one base off. This chain links TRBV13 with TRBJ1-4, with TRBD1 identical over 7 bases. Germline V CDR1 and CDR2: PRHDT, FYEKMQ (reference sequence). CDR3 size: 17 residues. In nucleotides, the CDR3 is TGTGCCAGCAGCCCCTCGACAGGGATCGCAACTAATGAACAACTGTTTTTT. It yields the protein CASSPSTGIATNEQLFF.

As to this clonotype: A much bigger clone sits one base away, suggesting this may be a read error. Without the conserved terminal phenylalanine or tryptophan, this CDR3 likely stems from a read error. The rearrangement joins TRBV30 to TRBJ2-7, with 7 positions matching TRBD1. The ends lost 1 base at V and 2 bases at J; junction bases unmatched: 14. CDR3 length: 17 amino acids. Germline CDR1 GTSNPN, CDR2 SVGIG (reference sequence). Here the CDR3 DNA reads TGTGCCTGGAGTGAGTCCCTCGGGACAGTGCCTACCTACGAGCAGTACATC. Encoded protein: CAWSESLGTVPTYEQYI.

This clonotype showed up just a few times. J is TRBJ2-1 and V is TRBV29-1; 10 bases map to TRBD2. CDR1 and CDR2 (germline): SQVTM, ANQGSEA. Unmatched junction bases numbered 7, after V lost 7 bases and J lost 4 bases. The CDR3 is 14 residues long. CDR3 amino acids: CSALTSGVYNEQFF. CDR3 nucleotide sequence: TGCAGCGCCTTAACTAGCGGGGTGTACAATGAGCAGTTCTTC.

The chain recombines TRBV19 with TRBJ1-5; the D gene is possibly TRBD1 (6 bases). CDR3 size: 14 residues. V lost 5 bases and J lost 9, with 17 bases in between. CDR1 is LNHDA, CDR2 SQIVND, per germline (reference sequence). The CDR3 protein is CASSPQGPAGPQHF. The DNA for the CDR3 is TGTGCCAGTAGTCCACAGGGCCCTGCTGGGCCCCAGCATTTT.

This clonotype was recorded a few times. The rearrangement joins TRBV27 to TRBJ2-7; D is unclear. Germline V gene lookup returns CDR1 MNHEY and CDR2 SMNVEV (reference sequence). This CDR3 has 13 amino acids. V lost 8 bases to trimming and J lost 0 bases, with 11 bases between them. The CDR3 DNA reads TGTGCCAGCGGGCCTGGTAGCTCCTACGAGCAGTACTTC. Protein product: CASGPGSSYEQYF.

Only a few counts were recorded for this clonotype. CDR3 sequence (DNA): TGTGCCAGCCGAGGACAGAGCCAAGAGACCCAGTACTTC. This sequence encodes CASRGQSQETQYF. The chain combines TRBV3-1 with TRBJ2-5; possible D gene TRBD1, 6 bases. CDR3 size: 13 residues. Germline CDR1 reads LGHDT; CDR2 reads YNNKEL (reference sequence). V lost 8 bases, J lost 1 base, and 11 bases lay in between.

A note on this clonotype: A much larger clonotype is one base distant, so this may be a read error. V is TRBV7-9 and J is TRBJ1-4; no firm D call. CDR1 is SEHNR and CDR2 is FQNEAQ in the germline V gene (reference sequence). This CDR3 comprises 15 residues. CDR3 DNA: TGTGCCAGCAGCTTAATTAACGCGGCTAATGAAAAACTGTCTTTT. This codes for CASSLINAANEKLSF.

This clonotype was found a few times. The J gene is TRBJ1-5, the V gene TRBV10-3, with D tentatively TRBD1 (5 bases). Germline CDR1 reads ENHRY; CDR2 reads SYGVKD. V lost 3 bases and J 4 bases, leaving 10 bases between the germline ends. This CDR3 region has 14 residues. CDR3 loop: CAISDGTANQPQHF. CDR3 DNA sequence: TGTGCCATCAGTGATGGGACGGCTAATCAGCCCCAGCATTTT.

This clonotype was recorded at least ten times. The CDR3 spells CSARVYGTNPYEQYF. The CDR3 coding sequence is TGCAGTGCTAGAGTTTACGGGACTAACCCTTACGAGCAGTACTTC. The chain combines TRBV20-1 with TRBJ2-7, with 7 bases that match TRBD2. V was clipped by 1 base and J by 4 bases; unmatched bases: 10. CDR3 length: 15 amino acids. The germline V gene encodes CDR1 DFQATT and CDR2 SNEGSKA (reference sequence).

About this clonotype itself: A read error may be the cause here, since a much bigger clone is one base away. The chain employs TRBV7-9 and TRBJ2-7; TRBD1 matches at 7 bases. With V trimmed by 4 bases and J by 2 bases, 11 bases remained unmatched. This CDR3 contains 16 residues. From germline, CDR1 is SEHNR and CDR2 FQNEAQ (reference sequence). The CDR3 loop reads CASSSAGTVTPYEQYF. The CDR3 DNA reads TGTGCCAGCAGCTCGGCCGGGACAGTTACCCCCTACGAGCAGTACTTC.

This rearrangement joins TRBV27 to TRBJ1-1; 8 bases are shared with TRBD1. This CDR3 is built from 16 residues. J lost 1 base, V lost 4 bases, and 8 bases had no gene match. In germline, CDR1 is MNHEY, CDR2 SMNVEV (reference sequence). This chain's CDR3 is CASSSIQGVANTEAFF. In DNA, the CDR3 is TGTGCCAGCAGTTCCATACAGGGGGTAGCGAACACTGAAGCTTTCTTT.

V usage is TRBV5-4 and J usage is TRBJ2-1; no clear D. CDR3 size: 14 residues. V was clipped by 0 bases and J by 1 base, with 5 bases between them. The germline V gene has CDR1 SGHNT and CDR2 YYREEE (reference sequence). CDR3 amino acids: CASSLVTSYNEQFF. The CDR3 coding sequence is TGTGCCAGCAGCTTGGTCACTTCCTACAATGAGCAGTTCTTC.

To note about this clonotype: A much larger clone differs by one base, so this may be a read error. The chain has TRBV5-6 and TRBJ2-3; unclear D gene. The CDR3 runs to 13 residues. Germline V gives CDR1 SGHDT, CDR2 YYEEEE. CDR3 sequence (DNA): TGTGCCAGCAGCTTGGGGACGGCAGATACGCGGTATTTT. Translation gives CASSLGTADTRYF.

The rearrangement joins TRBV9 to TRBJ1-3; 11 nucleotides line up with TRBD1. Germline V gene sequence: CDR1 SGDLS, CDR2 YYNGEE. The CDR3 runs 15 residues. V gave up 3 bases and J gave up 8 bases; unmatched junction bases: 7. The CDR3 protein is CASSAEMDRGHTIYF. The CDR3 region has the DNA TGTGCCAGCAGCGCGGAAATGGACAGGGGGCACACCATATATTTT. Supplemented by reference TRBV9 and TRBJ1-3, the full variable domain reads DSGVTQTPKHLITATGQRVTLRCSPRSGDLSVYWYQQSLDQGLQFLIQYYNGEERAKGNILERFSAQQFPDLHSELNLSSLELGDSALYFCASSAEMDRGHTIYFGEGSWLTVV.

The chain carries TRBV4-3 and TRBJ2-1; 15 bases are shared with TRBD2. The CDR3 is 18 amino acids. V was pared by 0 bases and J by 6 bases, with 6 bases of the junction left unmatched. Germline V gene lookup returns CDR1 LGHNA and CDR2 YSLEER. The CDR3 sequence is CASSQDGTSGGQGNEQFF. The CDR3 DNA follows: TGCGCCAGCAGCCAAGATGGGACTAGCGGGGGGCAGGGCAATGAGCAGTTCTTC.

Remarks on this clonotype: One junction end disagrees with the germline gene, perhaps due to a read error. V gene TRBV7-2 combines with J gene TRBJ2-2; D is uncertain. CDR3 size: 13 residues. Germline CDR1 reads SGHTA; CDR2 reads FQGNSA. CDR3 nucleotide sequence: TGTGCCAGCTGCTTAGTGGGTCGCGGGGAGCTGTTTTTT. Amino acids: CASCLVGRGELFF.

The sample holds a few counts of this clonotype. The chain carries TRBV7-9 and TRBJ1-5; D perhaps matches TRBD1 (6 bases). V was clipped by 3 bases and J by 3 bases, with 12 bases between them. Germline V gene lookup returns CDR1 SEHNR and CDR2 FQNEAQ (reference sequence). The CDR3 length is 15 residues. The CDR3 DNA reads as TGTGCCAGCAGCTTCTATACAGGGATCAATCAGCCCCAGCATTTT. It specifies CASSFYTGINQPQHF.

The gene calls are TRBV4-1 and TRBJ2-1; 12 bases match TRBD2. This CDR3 comprises 14 residues. The J segment lost 9 bases and the V segment lost 2 bases, leaving 2 bases of the junction unmatched. The germline CDR1 and CDR2 sequences are MGHRA and YSYEKL. The CDR3, as DNA: TGCGCCAGCAGCCAACCGACTAGCGGGGGTGAGCAGTTCTTC. Protein product: CASSQPTSGGEQFF.

The sample holds many counts of this clonotype. V usage is TRBV7-9 and J usage is TRBJ1-1; perhaps TRBD1 as D (5 bases). Germline V gene sequence: CDR1 SEHNR, CDR2 FQNEAQ (reference sequence). The length of the CDR3 is 13 residues. The V gene lost 2 bases and the J gene lost 7 bases, with 11 bases spanning the gap. CDR3 sequence (DNA): TGTGCCAGCAGCTTACCGATGGGGGGTGAAGCTTTCTTT. This sequence encodes CASSLPMGGEAFF.

This chain links TRBV5-4 with TRBJ2-7; D may be TRBD2 (6 bases). V dropped 3 bases and J dropped 5 bases, with 15 bases sitting between them. Germline CDR1 reads SGHNT; CDR2 reads YYREEE (reference sequence). The CDR3 covers 14 residues. This CDR3 reads CASSSGLTPHEQYF. DNA for the CDR3: TGTGCCAGCAGCTCGGGACTGACCCCCCACGAGCAGTACTTC.